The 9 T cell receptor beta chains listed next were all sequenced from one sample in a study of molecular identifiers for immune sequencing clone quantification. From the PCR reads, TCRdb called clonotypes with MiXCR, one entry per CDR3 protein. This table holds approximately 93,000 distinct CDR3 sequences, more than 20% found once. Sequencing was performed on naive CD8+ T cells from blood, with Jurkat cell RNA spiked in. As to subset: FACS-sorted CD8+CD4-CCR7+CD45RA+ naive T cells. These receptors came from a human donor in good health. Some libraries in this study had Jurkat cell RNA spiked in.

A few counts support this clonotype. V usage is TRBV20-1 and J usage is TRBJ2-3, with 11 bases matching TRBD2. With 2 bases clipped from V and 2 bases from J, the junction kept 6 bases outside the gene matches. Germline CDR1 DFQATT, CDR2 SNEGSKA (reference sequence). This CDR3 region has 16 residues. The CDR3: CSARLLAGEVTDTQYF. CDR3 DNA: TGCAGTGCTAGACTACTAGCGGGAGAAGTCACAGATACGCAGTATTTT.

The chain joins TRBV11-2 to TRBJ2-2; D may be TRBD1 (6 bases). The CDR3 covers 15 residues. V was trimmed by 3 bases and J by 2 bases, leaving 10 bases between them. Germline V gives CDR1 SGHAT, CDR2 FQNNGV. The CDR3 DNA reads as TGTGCCAGCAGCTTTAAGACAGGCAACACCGGGGAGCTGTTTTTT. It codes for CASSFKTGNTGELFF.

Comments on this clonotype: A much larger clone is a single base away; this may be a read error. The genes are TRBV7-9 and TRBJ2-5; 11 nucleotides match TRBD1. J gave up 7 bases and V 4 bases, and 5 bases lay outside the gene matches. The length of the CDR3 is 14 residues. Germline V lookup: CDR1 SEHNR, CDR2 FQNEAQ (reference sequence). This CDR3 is CASSSGQGEATQYF. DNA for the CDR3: TGTGCCAGCAGCTCGGGACAGGGGGAAGCGACCCAGTACTTC.

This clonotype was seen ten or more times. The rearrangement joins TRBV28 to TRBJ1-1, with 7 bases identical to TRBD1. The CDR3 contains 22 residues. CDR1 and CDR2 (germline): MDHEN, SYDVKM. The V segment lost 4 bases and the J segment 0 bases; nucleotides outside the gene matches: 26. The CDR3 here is CASSSDVPGQVLLNSMNTEAFF. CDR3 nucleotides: TGTGCCAGCAGTTCCGACGTACCTGGACAGGTCCTACTAAACTCTATGAACACTGAAGCTTTCTTT.

The CDR3: CASSQEWDYGNEQFF. As DNA, the CDR3 is TGTGCCAGCAGCCAAGAGTGGGACTACGGCAATGAGCAGTTCTTC. V is TRBV3-1 and J is TRBJ2-1; 7 bases map to TRBD2. The CDR3 loop spans 15 amino acids. With 0 bases clipped from V and 6 bases from J, the junction kept 5 bases outside the gene matches. Germline V CDR1 and CDR2: LGHDT, YNNKEL (reference sequence).

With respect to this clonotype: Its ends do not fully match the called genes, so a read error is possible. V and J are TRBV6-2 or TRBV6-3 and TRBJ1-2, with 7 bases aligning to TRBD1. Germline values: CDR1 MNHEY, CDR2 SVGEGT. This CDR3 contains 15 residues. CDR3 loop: CARSPLYRGTYGYPF. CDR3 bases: TGTGCCCGCAGCCCTCTCTACAGGGGTACCTATGGCTACCCCTTC.

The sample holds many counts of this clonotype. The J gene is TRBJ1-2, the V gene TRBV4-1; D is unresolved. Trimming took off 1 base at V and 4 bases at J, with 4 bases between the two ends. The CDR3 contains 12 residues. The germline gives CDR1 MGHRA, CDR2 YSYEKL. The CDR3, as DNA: TGCGCCAGCAGCCAAGTATCCTATGGCTACACCTTC. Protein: CASSQVSYGYTF.

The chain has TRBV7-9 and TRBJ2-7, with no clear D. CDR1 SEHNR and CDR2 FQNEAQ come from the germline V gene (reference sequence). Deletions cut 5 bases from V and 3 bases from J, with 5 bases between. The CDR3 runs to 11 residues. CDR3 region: CASSLNYEQYF. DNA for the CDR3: TGTGCCAGCAGCCTAAACTACGAGCAGTACTTC.

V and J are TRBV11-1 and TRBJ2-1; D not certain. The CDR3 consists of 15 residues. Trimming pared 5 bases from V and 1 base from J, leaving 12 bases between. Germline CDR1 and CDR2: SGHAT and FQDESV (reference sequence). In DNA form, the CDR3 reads TGTGCCAGCAGCCCCCCTAGTAGGTCCTACAATGAGCAGTTCTTC. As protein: CASSPPSRSYNEQFF.